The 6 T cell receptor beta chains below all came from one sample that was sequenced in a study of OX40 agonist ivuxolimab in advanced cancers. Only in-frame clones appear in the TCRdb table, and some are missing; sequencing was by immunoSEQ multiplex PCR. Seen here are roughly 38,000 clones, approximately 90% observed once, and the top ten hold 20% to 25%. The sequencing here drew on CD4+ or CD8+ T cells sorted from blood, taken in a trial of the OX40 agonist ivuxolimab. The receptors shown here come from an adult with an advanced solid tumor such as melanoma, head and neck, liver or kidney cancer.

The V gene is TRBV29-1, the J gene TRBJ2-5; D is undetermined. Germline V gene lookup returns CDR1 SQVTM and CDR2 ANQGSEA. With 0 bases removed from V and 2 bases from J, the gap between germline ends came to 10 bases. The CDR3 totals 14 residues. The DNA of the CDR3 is TGCAGCGTTGAAGATCCGCTTACGCAAGAGACCCAGTACTTC. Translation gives CSVEDPLTQETQYF.

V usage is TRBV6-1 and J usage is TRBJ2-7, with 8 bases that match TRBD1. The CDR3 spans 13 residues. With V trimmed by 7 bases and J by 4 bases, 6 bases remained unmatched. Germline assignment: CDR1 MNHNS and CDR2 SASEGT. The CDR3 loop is CASTGQGVYEQYF. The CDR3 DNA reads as TGTGCCAGCACCGGACAGGGAGTATACGAGCAGTACTTC.

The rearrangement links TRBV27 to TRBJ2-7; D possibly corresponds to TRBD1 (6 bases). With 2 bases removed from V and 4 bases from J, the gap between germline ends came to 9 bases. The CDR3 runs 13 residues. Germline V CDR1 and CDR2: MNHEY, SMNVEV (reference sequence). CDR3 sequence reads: CASSLTQGYEQYF. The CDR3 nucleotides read TGTGCCAGCAGTTTAACCCAGGGGTACGAGCAGTACTTC.

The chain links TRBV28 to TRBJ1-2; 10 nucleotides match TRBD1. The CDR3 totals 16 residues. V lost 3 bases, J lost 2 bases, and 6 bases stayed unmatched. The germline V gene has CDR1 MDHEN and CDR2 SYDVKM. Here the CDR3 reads CASSLGQGFINYGYTF. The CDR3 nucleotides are TGTGCCAGCAGTTTGGGACAGGGGTTTATCAACTATGGCTACACCTTC.

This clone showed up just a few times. The chain's CDR3 is CASSQGFTGTDTQYF. CDR3 coding DNA: TGCGCCAGCAGCCAAGGATTTACCGGGACTGATACGCAGTATTTT. The V gene is TRBV4-1, the J gene TRBJ2-3; TRBD2 is a possible D gene (6 bases). From germline, CDR1 is MGHRA and CDR2 YSYEKL. V was clipped by 1 base and J by 6 bases, with 14 bases between them. CDR3 length equals 15 residues.

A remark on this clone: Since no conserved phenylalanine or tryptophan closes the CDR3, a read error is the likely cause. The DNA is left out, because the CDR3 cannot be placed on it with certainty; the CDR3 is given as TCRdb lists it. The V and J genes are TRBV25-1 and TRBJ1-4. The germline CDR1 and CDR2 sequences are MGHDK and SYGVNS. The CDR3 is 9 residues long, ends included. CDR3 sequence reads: CASSSAKVG.